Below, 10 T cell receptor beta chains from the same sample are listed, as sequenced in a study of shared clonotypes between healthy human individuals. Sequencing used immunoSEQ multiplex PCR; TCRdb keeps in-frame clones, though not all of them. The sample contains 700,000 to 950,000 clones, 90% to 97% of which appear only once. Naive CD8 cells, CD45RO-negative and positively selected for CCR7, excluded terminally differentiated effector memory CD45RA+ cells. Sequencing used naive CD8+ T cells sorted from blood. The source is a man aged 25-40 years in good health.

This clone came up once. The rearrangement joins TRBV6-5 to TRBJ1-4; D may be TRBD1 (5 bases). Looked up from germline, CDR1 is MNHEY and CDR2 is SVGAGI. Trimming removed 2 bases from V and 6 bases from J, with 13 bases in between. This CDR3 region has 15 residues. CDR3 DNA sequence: TGTGCCAGCAGTTACATGGGGGGTTCTGATGAAAAACTGTTTTTT. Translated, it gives CASSYMGGSDEKLFF.

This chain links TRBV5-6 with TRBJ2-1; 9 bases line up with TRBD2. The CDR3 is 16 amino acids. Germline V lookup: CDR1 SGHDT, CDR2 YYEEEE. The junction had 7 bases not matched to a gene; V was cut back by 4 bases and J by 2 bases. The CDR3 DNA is TGTGCCAGCAGCCTTTTCGGGACTAGCACCTACAATGAGCAGTTCTTC. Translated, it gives CASSLFGTSTYNEQFF.

For the CDR3, the DNA is TGTGCCAGCAGCTTGTTCATCCTAGCGGGAGGGCCGGGCAATGAGCAGTTCTTC. This codes for CASSLFILAGGPGNEQFF. This chain links TRBV5-6 with TRBJ2-1; 12 nucleotides line up with TRBD2. V was clipped by 1 base and J by 6 bases; unmatched bases: 11. Germline-derived CDR1 and CDR2 are SGHDT and YYEEEE. The CDR3 length is 18 residues.

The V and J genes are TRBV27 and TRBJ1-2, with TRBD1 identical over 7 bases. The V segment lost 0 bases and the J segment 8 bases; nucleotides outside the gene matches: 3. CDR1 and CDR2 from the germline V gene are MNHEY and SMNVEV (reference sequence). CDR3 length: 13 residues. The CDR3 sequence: CASSLSLTGGYTF. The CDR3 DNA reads TGTGCCAGCAGTTTATCCTTGACAGGGGGCTACACCTTC.

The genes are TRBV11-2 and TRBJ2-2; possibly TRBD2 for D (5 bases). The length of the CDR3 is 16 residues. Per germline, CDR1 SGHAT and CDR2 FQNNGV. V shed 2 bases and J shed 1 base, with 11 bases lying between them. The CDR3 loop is CASSLSTGVNTGELFF. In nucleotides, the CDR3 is TGTGCCAGCAGCTTATCCACCGGGGTGAACACCGGGGAGCTGTTTTTT.

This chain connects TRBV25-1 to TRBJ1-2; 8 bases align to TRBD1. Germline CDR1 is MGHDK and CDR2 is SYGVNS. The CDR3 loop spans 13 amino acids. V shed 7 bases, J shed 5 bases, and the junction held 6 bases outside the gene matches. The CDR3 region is CASTGGSLYGYTF. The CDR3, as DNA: TGTGCCAGCACAGGGGGCTCACTTTATGGCTACACCTTC.

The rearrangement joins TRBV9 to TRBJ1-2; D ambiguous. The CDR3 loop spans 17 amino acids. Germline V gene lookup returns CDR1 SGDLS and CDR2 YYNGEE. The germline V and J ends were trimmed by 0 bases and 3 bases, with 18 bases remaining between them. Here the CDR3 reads CASSVDAGGVPYYGYTF. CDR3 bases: TGTGCCAGCAGCGTAGACGCGGGTGGGGTGCCTTACTATGGCTACACCTTC.

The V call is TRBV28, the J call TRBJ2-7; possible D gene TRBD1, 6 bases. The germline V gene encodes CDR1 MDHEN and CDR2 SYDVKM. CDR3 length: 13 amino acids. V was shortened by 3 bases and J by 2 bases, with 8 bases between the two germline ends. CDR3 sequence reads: CASSLDSAYEQYF. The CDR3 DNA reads TGTGCCAGCAGTTTGGACAGTGCCTACGAGCAGTACTTC.

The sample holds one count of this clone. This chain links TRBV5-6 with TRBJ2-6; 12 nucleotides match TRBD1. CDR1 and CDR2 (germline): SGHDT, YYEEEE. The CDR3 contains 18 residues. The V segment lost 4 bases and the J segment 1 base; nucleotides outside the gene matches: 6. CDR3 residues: CASSPGQGARSGANVLTF. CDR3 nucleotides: TGTGCCAGCAGCCCGGGACAGGGGGCCCGATCTGGGGCCAACGTCCTGACTTTC.

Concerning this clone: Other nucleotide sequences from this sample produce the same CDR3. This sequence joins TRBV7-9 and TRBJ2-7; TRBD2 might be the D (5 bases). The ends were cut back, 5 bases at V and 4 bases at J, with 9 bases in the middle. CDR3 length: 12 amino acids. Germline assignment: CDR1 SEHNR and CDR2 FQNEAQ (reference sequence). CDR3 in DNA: TGTGCCAGCAGCCGAGGGTTATACGAGCAGTACTTC. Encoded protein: CASSRGLYEQYF.